This passage covers 22 T cell receptor beta chains from one sample sequenced in a study of cytomegalovirus exposure and HLA in healthy donors. It was with 60 Vbeta and 13 Jbeta primers that the PCR ran. Sequenced by immunoSEQ multiplex PCR; TCRdb stores in-frame clones only, minus some. In the table there are about 130,000 clones, roughly three quarters of which are singletons. Sequencing was carried out using PBMCs. Receptor source: a woman aged 40 to 49 in good health and CMV-seronegative.

V is TRBV5-1 and J is TRBJ1-1; D gene unclear. V was pared by 4 bases and J by 1 base, with 17 bases between. Looked up from germline, CDR1 is SGHRS and CDR2 is YFSETQ. CDR3 size: 16 residues. The CDR3 here is CASSIGPTDGNTEAFF. DNA for the CDR3: TGCGCCAGCAGCATTGGCCCCACAGATGGGAACACTGAAGCTTTCTTT. Complete variable domain (other parts from reference TRBV5-1 and TRBJ1-1): KAGVTQTPRYLIKTRGQQVTLSCSPISGHRSVSWYQQTPGQGLQFLFEYFSETQRNKGNFPGRFSGRQFSNSRSEMNVSTLELGDSALYLCASSIGPTDGNTEAFFGQGTRLTVV.

This clone showed up just once. The CDR3: CASSLAGGVNNEKLFF. The CDR3 DNA follows: TGTGCCAGCAGCTTGGCCGGCGGGGTCAATAATGAAAAACTGTTTTTT. J is TRBJ1-4 and V is TRBV5-5; no clear D gene. V was pared by 0 bases and J by 4 bases, with 13 bases between. Germline values: CDR1 SGHKS, CDR2 YYEKEE (reference sequence). CDR3 size: 16 residues.

The chain carries TRBV27 and TRBJ2-2; TRBD1 is a possible D gene (6 bases). This CDR3 region has 14 residues. The germline V and J ends were trimmed by 7 bases and 7 bases, with 16 bases remaining between them. Germline assignment: CDR1 MNHEY and CDR2 SMNVEV (reference sequence). The CDR3 here is CASMKQGAGGELFF. For the CDR3, the DNA is TGTGCCAGCATGAAACAGGGTGCTGGCGGGGAGCTGTTTTTT.

The genes are TRBV12-5 and TRBJ2-5; possible D gene TRBD1, 5 bases. The CDR3 has 13 residues. Between the trimmed V and J ends, which lost 2 bases and 1 base, there was a span of 5 bases. Germline assignment: CDR1 LGHNT and CDR2 FRNRAP. Here the CDR3 reads CASGLTGQETQYF. The CDR3 DNA reads TGTGCTAGTGGTTTGACAGGCCAAGAGACCCAGTACTTC.

The genes are TRBV11-3 and TRBJ1-1; D is undetermined. Trimming pared 1 base from V and 8 bases from J, leaving 11 bases between. CDR1 and CDR2 from the germline V gene are SGHNT and YENEEA. The CDR3 contains 13 residues. CDR3 sequence: CASSLAPGLEAFF. DNA for the CDR3: TGTGCCAGCAGCTTAGCCCCGGGTTTAGAAGCTTTCTTT.

J is TRBJ2-1 and V is TRBV7-9; TRBD1 agrees at 7 bases. Trimming took 4 bases from V and 7 from J; bases not matched to a gene: 7. CDR1 SEHNR and CDR2 FQNEAQ come from the germline V gene (reference sequence). CDR3 length: 14 residues. DNA for the CDR3: TGTGCCAGCAGCTCTCACCTACAGGGGAATGAGCAGTTCTTC. This encodes CASSSHLQGNEQFF.

The genes are TRBV6-4 and TRBJ1-5; D remains unclear. This CDR3 comprises 13 residues. Trimming left V 6 bases short and J 4 bases short, with 10 bases between. Germline V gene sequence: CDR1 MRHNA, CDR2 SNTAGT. The CDR3 bases are TGTGCCAGCAGCCCACAGACAAATCAGCCCCAGCATTTT. Protein sequence: CASSPQTNQPQHF.

V usage is TRBV6-1 and J usage is TRBJ2-2, with TRBD1 as a possible D gene (6 bases). CDR3 length equals 15 residues. CDR1 is MNHNS, CDR2 SASEGT, per germline. Deletions cut 3 bases from V and 6 bases from J, with 14 bases between. CDR3 sequence (DNA): TGTGCCAGCAGTGACTACAGGGATAGTCCCGGGGAGCTGTTTTTT. Translated, it gives CASSDYRDSPGELFF.

This chain uses TRBV7-2 with TRBJ1-1; D is unresolved. V lost 5 bases and J lost 0, with 10 bases in between. This CDR3 is 14 amino acids long. CDR1 and CDR2 from the germline V gene are SGHTA and FQGNSA. The CDR3 reads CASSPGPLNTEAFF. DNA for the CDR3: TGTGCCAGCAGCCCTGGCCCACTGAACACTGAAGCTTTCTTT. The whole variable domain, filled in from reference TRBV7-2 and TRBJ1-1, reads GAGVSQSPSNKVTEKGKDVELRCDPISGHTALYWYRQSLGQGLEFLIYFQGNSAPDKSGLPSDRFSAERTGGSVSTLTIQRTQQEDSAVYLCASSPGPLNTEAFFGQGTRLTVV.

V usage is TRBV6-6 and J usage is TRBJ2-7; D is possibly TRBD2 (5 bases). The germline gives CDR1 MNHNY, CDR2 SVGAGI (reference sequence). Trimming shortened V by 5 bases and J by 2 bases, and 10 bases separated the two germline ends. CDR3 length equals 13 residues. In DNA, the CDR3 is TGTGCCAGCAGTACGGAGGCGGCCTACGAGCAGTACTTC. As protein: CASSTEAAYEQYF.

This clone turned up a few times. The J gene is TRBJ2-7, the V gene TRBV19; TRBD2 agrees at 7 bases. This CDR3 contains 17 residues. The germline V gene encodes CDR1 LNHDA and CDR2 SQIVND (reference sequence). J lost 2 bases, V lost 3 bases, and 13 bases had no gene match. DNA for the CDR3: TGTGCCAGTAGTATCGGGGGGATAGGGGTCGACACCTACGAGCAGTACTTC. This sequence encodes CASSIGGIGVDTYEQYF.

In DNA, the CDR3 is TGTGCCAGCAGCCTAGAGGCGAGCTCCAATGAGCAGTTCTTC. Translated, it gives CASSLEASSNEQFF. The chain joins TRBV28 to TRBJ2-1, with D uncertain. V shed 6 bases and J shed 6 bases, with 15 bases lying between them. Per the germline V gene, CDR1 is MDHEN and CDR2 is SYDVKM. CDR3 size: 14 residues.

The J gene is TRBJ2-3, the V gene TRBV21-1; the D call TRBD2 from the table was never checked on the DNA. TRBV21-1 is reported as a pseudogene. This CDR3 has 20 amino acids. This CDR3 is CASSRTLAGGPSRPTDTQYF. The CDR3 DNA sequence: TGTGCCAGCAGCCGAACACTAGCGGGAGGGCCTTCGAGGCCCACGGATACGCAGTATTTT.

As to this clone: One end of the junction varies from germline; a read error may be responsible. The chain carries TRBV27 and TRBJ2-1; 7 bases line up with TRBD1. The CDR3 is made up of 14 amino acids. Germline CDR1 MNHEY, CDR2 SMNVEV (reference sequence). The CDR3 region has the DNA TGTGCCTGCAGTGACGGGACAGCCTACAATGAGCAGTTCTTC. Amino acid sequence: CACSDGTAYNEQFF.

The chain links TRBV21-1 to TRBJ2-6; TRBD2, as called in the table, went unchecked against the DNA. TRBV21-1 is tagged as a pseudogene. This CDR3 spans 15 amino acids. The CDR3 loop is CASSPGGLGANVLTF. In nucleotides, the CDR3 is TGTGCCAGCAGCCCCGGTGGACTTGGGGCCAACGTCCTGACTTTC.

V gene TRBV5-1 combines with J gene TRBJ2-7; 8 bases match TRBD1. This CDR3 region has 14 residues. In germline, CDR1 is SGHRS, CDR2 YFSETQ. The junction had 6 bases not matched to a gene; V was cut back by 1 base and J by 6 bases. The CDR3 protein is CASSLQGQGAEQYF. Here the CDR3 DNA reads TGCGCCAGCAGCTTGCAGGGGCAGGGGGCCGAGCAGTACTTC.

CDR3 nucleotides: TGTGCCAGCAGCTTAGGGACTAGCGGGACCCAGTACTTC. This translates into CASSLGTSGTQYF. This sequence joins TRBV13 and TRBJ2-5, with TRBD2 matching over 9 bases. CDR3 length: 13 residues. Germline V CDR1 and CDR2: PRHDT, FYEKMQ (reference sequence). With 0 bases clipped from V and 7 bases from J, the junction kept 0 bases outside the gene matches.

V and J are TRBV7-3 and TRBJ2-1; no reliable D call. The CDR3 runs to 15 residues. CDR1 is SGHTA and CDR2 is FQGTGA in the germline V gene. The V end lost 5 bases, the J end lost 6 bases, and 17 bases lay between the germline ends. The CDR3 spells CASSPLHTTGNEQFF. The CDR3 DNA is TGTGCCAGCAGCCCCCTGCACACCACGGGCAATGAGCAGTTCTTC.

V is TRBV6-1 and J is TRBJ2-1; 7 bases map to TRBD1. V lost 4 bases and J lost 15; bases outside the gene matches: 15. The CDR3 is 14 amino acids. The germline gives CDR1 MNHNS, CDR2 SASEGT. The CDR3 is CASSATTAATGSFF. The CDR3 coding sequence is TGTGCCAGCAGTGCAACCACTGCGGCGACAGGGTCGTTCTTC.

The rearrangement joins TRBV6-1 to TRBJ2-6, with no clear D. V lost 2 bases, J lost 4 bases, and 6 bases lay in between. The CDR3 totals 14 residues. Germline V CDR1 and CDR2: MNHNS, SASEGT. CDR3 protein: CASSETRGANVLTF. The CDR3 region has the DNA TGTGCCAGCAGTGAAACTCGGGGGGCCAACGTCCTGACTTTC.

This clone was counted only a few times. The junction and the germline gene differ at one end; a read error may be behind it. The gene calls are TRBV15 and TRBJ2-7; 8 nucleotides align to TRBD1. This CDR3 is built from 14 residues. The germline CDR1 and CDR2 sequences are LNHNV and YYDKDF (reference sequence). CDR3 protein: CATSRVSVSGDRNF. CDR3 nucleotides: TGTGCCACCAGCAGAGTATCGGTCTCTGGGGACAGGAACTTC. Supplemented by reference TRBV15 and TRBJ2-7, the full variable domain reads DAMVIQNPRYQVTQFGKPVTLSCSQTLNHNVMYWYQQKSSQAPKLLFHYYDKDFNNEADTPDNFQSRRPNTSFCFLDIRSPGLGDTAMYLCATSRVSVSGDRNFGPGTRLTVT.

The V gene is TRBV9, the J gene TRBJ1-2; 9 nucleotides agree with TRBD1. V dropped 3 bases and J dropped 2; count of bases not matched to a gene: 5. CDR1 is SGDLS and CDR2 is YYNGEE in the germline V gene. The CDR3 spans 15 residues. The CDR3 bases are TGTGCCAGCAGCGGTGGGACAGGGCCAAACTATGGCTACACCTTC. Residues: CASSGGTGPNYGYTF.